Below are 10 T cell receptor beta chains sequenced from a single sample in a study of blood T cell repertoires in COVID-19. The protocol was immunoSEQ multiplex PCR, while the TCRdb copy is restricted to in-frame clones and leaves out a portion. This sample has 350,000 to 450,000 clones, with 80% to 90% found just once. The source material was peripheral blood. These receptors all come from a woman in her fifties or sixties with COVID-19, enrolled during active disease.

CDR3 protein: CASSFGTKYGYTF. CDR3 DNA sequence: TGTGCCAGCAGCTTCGGGACAAAGTATGGCTACACCTTC. V is TRBV5-4 and J is TRBJ1-2; D perhaps matches TRBD1 (6 bases). The V gene's germline CDR1 is SGHNT and CDR2 YYREEE (reference sequence). V was cut by 2 bases and J by 5 bases, with 10 bases left in between. This CDR3 has 13 amino acids. Drawing the rest from reference TRBV5-4 and TRBJ1-2, the complete variable domain is ETGVTQSPTHLIKTRGQQVTLRCSSQSGHNTVSWYQQALGQGPQFIFQYYREEENGRGNFPPRFSGLQFPNYSSELNVNALELDDSALYLCASSFGTKYGYTFGSGTRLTVV.

The rearrangement uses TRBV6-6 and TRBJ1-1; possibly TRBD1 for D (6 bases). Germline V gene data show CDR1 as MNHNY and CDR2 as SVGAGI (reference sequence). The CDR3 totals 12 residues. Trimming removed 5 bases at V and 8 bases at J, with 12 bases between. The CDR3 is CASSQPGQEAFF. The CDR3, as DNA: TGTGCCAGCAGTCAACCAGGACAGGAAGCTTTCTTT.

This clone was detected only once. The chain couples TRBV7-9 to TRBJ2-7; D might be TRBD2 (6 bases). Deletions cut 5 bases from V and 3 bases from J, with 14 bases between. The CDR3 loop spans 14 amino acids. The germline CDR1 and CDR2 sequences are SEHNR and FQNEAQ (reference sequence). The CDR3 loop is CASSPPGGVYEQYF. The CDR3 DNA is TGTGCCAGCAGCCCGCCCGGGGGTGTCTACGAGCAGTACTTC. The full variable domain, with the rest looked up from reference TRBV7-9 and TRBJ2-7, is DTGVSQNPRHKITKRGQNVTFRCDPISEHNRLYWYRQTLGQGPEFLTYFQNEAQLEKSRLLSDRFSAERPKGSFSTLEIQRTEQGDSAMYLCASSPPGGVYEQYFGPGTRLTVT.

The V gene is TRBV5-1, the J gene TRBJ1-2; no clear D. Trimming stripped 4 bases from V and 4 bases from J, with 11 bases between. Germline values: CDR1 SGHRS, CDR2 YFSETQ. This CDR3 has 13 residues. CDR3 DNA sequence: TGCGCCAGCAGCCCGCGGGGAAGCTATGGCTACACCTTC. Amino acids: CASSPRGSYGYTF.

The chain is built from TRBV3-1 (or the pseudogene TRBV3-2) and TRBJ1-2; no clear D gene. CDR1 is LGHDT, CDR2 YNNKEL, per germline (reference sequence). Trimming shortened V by 4 bases and J by 8 bases, and 14 bases separated the two germline ends. The CDR3 is made up of 13 amino acids. CDR3 residues: CASSPLGVGGYTF. In DNA, the CDR3 is TGTGCCAGCAGCCCCTTAGGAGTCGGGGGCTACACCTTC.

This clone was seen more than once but under ten times. The J gene is TRBJ2-6, the V gene TRBV2; possibly TRBD2 for D (5 bases). There are 14 residues in the CDR3. V dropped 7 bases and J dropped 0 bases, with 7 bases sitting between them. The germline V gene encodes CDR1 SNHLY and CDR2 FYNNEI. This CDR3 reads CASNRGSGANVLTF. The CDR3 DNA is TGTGCCAGCAACCGGGGCTCTGGGGCCAACGTCCTGACTTTC.

The V and J genes are TRBV5-1 and TRBJ1-1, with 9 nucleotides matching TRBD1. The CDR3 is 16 residues long. Trimming took 4 bases from V and 2 from J; bases not matched to a gene: 9. Germline V gene data show CDR1 as SGHRS and CDR2 as YFSETQ. The CDR3 protein is CASSLPPGQGNTEAFF. Here the CDR3 DNA reads TGCGCCAGCAGCCTCCCTCCGGGACAGGGAAACACTGAAGCTTTCTTT.

The chain is built from TRBV18 and TRBJ1-1; weak D call: TRBD1 (5 bases). The length of the CDR3 is 14 residues. V shed 1 base and J shed 5 bases, with 11 bases lying between them. Looked up from germline, CDR1 is KGHSH and CDR2 is LQKENI. CDR3 in amino acids: CASSPQGVETEAFF. CDR3 in DNA: TGTGCCAGCTCACCACAAGGGGTGGAGACTGAAGCTTTCTTT.

The V call is TRBV28, the J call TRBJ2-2; D not resolved. CDR1 MDHEN and CDR2 SYDVKM come from the germline V gene. V gave up 8 bases and J gave up 5 bases, with 9 bases separating them. The CDR3 sequence is 12 residues long. The CDR3 spells CASGPVTGELFF. The CDR3 DNA sequence: TGTGCCAGCGGCCCCGTGACCGGGGAGCTGTTTTTT.

This chain uses TRBV5-6 with TRBJ2-6; weak D call: TRBD1 (5 bases). The CDR3 runs to 15 residues. From germline, CDR1 is SGHDT and CDR2 YYEEEE. V lost 4 bases to trimming and J lost 2 bases, with 10 bases between them. CDR3 coding DNA: TGTGCCAGCAGCCTACACAGGACTGGGGCCAACGTCCTGACTTTC. Amino acids: CASSLHRTGANVLTF. Full variable domain (outside the CDR3, taken from reference TRBV5-6 and TRBJ2-6): DAGVTQSPTHLIKTRGQQVTLRCSPKSGHDTVSWYQQALGQGPQFIFQYYEEEERQRGNFPDRFSGHQFPNYSSELNVNALLLGDSALYLCASSLHRTGANVLTFGAGSRLTVL.